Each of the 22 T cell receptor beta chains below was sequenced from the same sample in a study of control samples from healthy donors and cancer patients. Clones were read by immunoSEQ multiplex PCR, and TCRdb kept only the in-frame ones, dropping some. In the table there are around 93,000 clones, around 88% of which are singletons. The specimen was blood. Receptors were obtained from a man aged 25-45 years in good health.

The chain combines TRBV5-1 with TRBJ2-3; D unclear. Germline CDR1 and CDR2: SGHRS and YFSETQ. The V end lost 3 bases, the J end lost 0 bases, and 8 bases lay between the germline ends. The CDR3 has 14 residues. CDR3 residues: CASSSLDSTDTQYF. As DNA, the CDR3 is TGCGCCAGCAGCTCCTTGGACAGCACAGATACGCAGTATTTT.

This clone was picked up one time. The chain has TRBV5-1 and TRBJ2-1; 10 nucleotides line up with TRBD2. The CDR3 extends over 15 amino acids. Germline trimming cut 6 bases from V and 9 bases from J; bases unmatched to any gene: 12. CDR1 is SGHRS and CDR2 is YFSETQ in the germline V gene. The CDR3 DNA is TGCGCCAGCACCCCTCAACTGAGCGGGAGGGGTGAGCAGTTCTTC. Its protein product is CASTPQLSGRGEQFF.

This chain's CDR3 is CASSRRPFVDTEAFF. The CDR3, as DNA: TGTGCCAGTAGTAGAAGACCGTTTGTTGACACTGAAGCTTTCTTT. The chain joins TRBV19 to TRBJ1-1, with D hard to call. This CDR3 has 15 residues. Trimming stripped 4 bases from V and 3 bases from J, with 15 bases between. The germline V gene encodes CDR1 LNHDA and CDR2 SQIVND (reference sequence).

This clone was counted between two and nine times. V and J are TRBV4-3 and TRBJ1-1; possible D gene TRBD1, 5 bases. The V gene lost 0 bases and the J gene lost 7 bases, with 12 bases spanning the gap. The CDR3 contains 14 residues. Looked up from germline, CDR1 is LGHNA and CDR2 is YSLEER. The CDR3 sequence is CASSQDIGGDEAFF. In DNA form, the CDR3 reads TGCGCCAGCAGCCAAGACATCGGAGGGGATGAAGCTTTCTTT.

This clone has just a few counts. The CDR3 protein is CASSQDRGTEAFF. The DNA for the CDR3 is TGTGCCAGCAGCCAAGACAGGGGCACTGAAGCTTTCTTT. The chain uses TRBV3-1 (or the pseudogene TRBV3-2) and TRBJ1-1, with D perhaps TRBD1 (6 bases). This CDR3 has 13 residues. V lost 0 bases and J 4 bases, leaving 6 bases between the germline ends. The V gene's germline CDR1 is LGHDT and CDR2 YNNKEL (reference sequence).

CDR3 sequence: CASSLRQGGTEAFF. Written as DNA, the CDR3 is TGTGCCAGCAGTTTACGGCAGGGAGGAACTGAAGCTTTCTTT. The chain joins TRBV27 to TRBJ1-1; TRBD1 might be the D (5 bases). This CDR3 is 14 amino acids long. Germline values: CDR1 MNHEY, CDR2 SMNVEV (reference sequence). The germline V and J ends were trimmed by 2 bases and 5 bases, with 12 bases remaining between them.

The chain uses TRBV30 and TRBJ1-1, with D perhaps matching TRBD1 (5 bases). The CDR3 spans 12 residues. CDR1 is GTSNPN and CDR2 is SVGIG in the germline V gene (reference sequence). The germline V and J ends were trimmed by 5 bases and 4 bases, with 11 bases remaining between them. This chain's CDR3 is CAWEGFRTEAFF. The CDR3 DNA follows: TGTGCCTGGGAGGGGTTTCGCACTGAAGCTTTCTTT.

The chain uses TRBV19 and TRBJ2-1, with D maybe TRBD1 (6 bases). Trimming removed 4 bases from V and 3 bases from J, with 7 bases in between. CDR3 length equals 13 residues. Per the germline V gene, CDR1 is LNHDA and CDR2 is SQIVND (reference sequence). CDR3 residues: CASSRQDYNEQFF. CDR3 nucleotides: TGTGCCAGTAGTAGACAGGACTACAATGAGCAGTTCTTC.

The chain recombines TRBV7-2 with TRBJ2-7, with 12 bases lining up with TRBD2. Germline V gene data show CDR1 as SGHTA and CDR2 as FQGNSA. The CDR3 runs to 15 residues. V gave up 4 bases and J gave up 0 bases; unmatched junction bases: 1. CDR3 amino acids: CASSWGLAGSYEQYF. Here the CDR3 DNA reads TGTGCCAGCAGCTGGGGACTAGCGGGCTCCTACGAGCAGTACTTC.

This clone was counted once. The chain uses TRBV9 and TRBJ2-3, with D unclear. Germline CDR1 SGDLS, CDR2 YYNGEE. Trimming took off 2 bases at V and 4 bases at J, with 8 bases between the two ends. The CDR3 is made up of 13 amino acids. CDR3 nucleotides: TGTGCCAGCAGCGTCCAACCCGCAGATACGCAGTATTTT. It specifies CASSVQPADTQYF.

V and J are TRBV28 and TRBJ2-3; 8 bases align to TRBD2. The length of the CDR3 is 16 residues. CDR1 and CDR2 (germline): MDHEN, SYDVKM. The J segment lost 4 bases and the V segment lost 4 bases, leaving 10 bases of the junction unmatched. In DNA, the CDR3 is TGTGCCAGCAGTTCGAGCGGGAGCTCGGGCGCAGATACGCAGTATTTT. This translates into CASSSSGSSGADTQYF.

CDR3 coding DNA: TGTGCCAGCAGTTTGGTCCAGGGCGCAGATACGCAGTATTTT. Its translation is CASSLVQGADTQYF. The chain uses TRBV27 and TRBJ2-3; D may be TRBD1 (5 bases). The CDR3 runs 14 residues. V was pared by 3 bases and J by 4 bases, with 11 bases between. Germline CDR1 and CDR2: MNHEY and SMNVEV (reference sequence).

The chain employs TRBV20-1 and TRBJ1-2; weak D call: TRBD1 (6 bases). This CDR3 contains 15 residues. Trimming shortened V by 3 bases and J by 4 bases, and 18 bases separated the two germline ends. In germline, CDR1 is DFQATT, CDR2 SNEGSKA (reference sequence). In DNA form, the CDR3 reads TGCAGTGCTAGTGGGGCGACAGGAGAGCTCTATGGCTACACCTTC. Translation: CSASGATGELYGYTF.

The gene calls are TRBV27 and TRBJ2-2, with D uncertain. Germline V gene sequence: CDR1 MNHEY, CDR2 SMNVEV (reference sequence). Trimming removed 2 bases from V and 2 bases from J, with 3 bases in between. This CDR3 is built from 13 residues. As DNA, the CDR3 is TGTGCCAGCAGTTTAGCTAACACCGGGGAGCTGTTTTTT. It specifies CASSLANTGELFF.

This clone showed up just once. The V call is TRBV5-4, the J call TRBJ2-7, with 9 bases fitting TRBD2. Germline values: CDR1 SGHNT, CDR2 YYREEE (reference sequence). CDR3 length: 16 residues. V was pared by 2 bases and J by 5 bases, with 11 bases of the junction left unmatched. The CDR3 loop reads CASSLAGVAGVHEQYF. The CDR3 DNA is TGTGCCAGCAGCTTAGCTGGTGTAGCGGGAGTTCACGAGCAGTACTTC. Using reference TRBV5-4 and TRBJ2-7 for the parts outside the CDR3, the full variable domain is ETGVTQSPTHLIKTRGQQVTLRCSSQSGHNTVSWYQQALGQGPQFIFQYYREEENGRGNFPPRFSGLQFPNYSSELNVNALELDDSALYLCASSLAGVAGVHEQYFGPGTRLTVT.

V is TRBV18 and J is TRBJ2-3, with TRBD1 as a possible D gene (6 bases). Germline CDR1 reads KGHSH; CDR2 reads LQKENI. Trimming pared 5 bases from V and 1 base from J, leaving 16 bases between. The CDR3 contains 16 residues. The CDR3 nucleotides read TGTGCCAGCTCATCTCAGGGGACCGGAGGCACAGATACGCAGTATTTT. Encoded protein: CASSSQGTGGTDTQYF.

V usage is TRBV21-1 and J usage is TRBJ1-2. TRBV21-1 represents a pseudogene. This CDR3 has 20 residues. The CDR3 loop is CASSKEAVGFTATVNYGYTF. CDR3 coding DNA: TGTGCCAGCAGCAAAGAGGCGGTGGGGTTCACGGCAACTGTTAACTATGGCTACACCTTC.

Here the CDR3 DNA reads TGTGCCACCTCGGGACAGGGCTACGAGCAGTACTTC. It encodes CATSGQGYEQYF. The V call is TRBV7-2, the J call TRBJ2-7, with 9 bases lining up with TRBD1. The CDR3 loop spans 12 amino acids. Trimming cost V 10 bases and J 3 bases; bases outside gene matches: 4. In germline, CDR1 is SGHTA, CDR2 FQGNSA.

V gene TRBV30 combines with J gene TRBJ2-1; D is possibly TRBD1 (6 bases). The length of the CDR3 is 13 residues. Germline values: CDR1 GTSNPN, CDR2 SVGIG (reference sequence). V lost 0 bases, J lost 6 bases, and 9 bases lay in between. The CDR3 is CAWSVGGFNEQFF. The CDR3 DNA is TGTGCCTGGAGTGTAGGGGGTTTCAATGAGCAGTTCTTC.

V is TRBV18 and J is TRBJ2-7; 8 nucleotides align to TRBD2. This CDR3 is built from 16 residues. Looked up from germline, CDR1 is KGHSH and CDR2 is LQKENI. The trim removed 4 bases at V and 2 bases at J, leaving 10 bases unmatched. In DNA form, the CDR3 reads TGTGCCAGCTCACTAGGTACTTCTAGCGGGCCCTACGAGCAGTACTTC. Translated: CASSLGTSSGPYEQYF. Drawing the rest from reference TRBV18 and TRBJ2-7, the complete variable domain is NAGVMQNPRHLVRRRGQEARLRCSPMKGHSHVYWYRQLPEEGLKFMVYLQKENIIDESGMPKERFSAEFPKEGPSILRIQQVVRGDSAAYFCASSLGTSSGPYEQYFGPGTRLTVT.

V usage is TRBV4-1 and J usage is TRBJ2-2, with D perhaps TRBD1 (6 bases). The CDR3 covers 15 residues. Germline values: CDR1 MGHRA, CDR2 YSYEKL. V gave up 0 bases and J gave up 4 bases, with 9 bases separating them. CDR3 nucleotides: TGCGCCAGCAGCCAAGATGGGACAATCACCGGGGAGCTGTTTTTT. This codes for CASSQDGTITGELFF.

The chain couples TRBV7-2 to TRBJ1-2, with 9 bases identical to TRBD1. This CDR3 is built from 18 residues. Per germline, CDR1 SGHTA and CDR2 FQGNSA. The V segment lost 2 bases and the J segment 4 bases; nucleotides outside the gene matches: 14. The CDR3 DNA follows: TGTGCCAGCAGCTTACATATCTGGGACAGGGCGTATAGCTATGGCTACACCTTC. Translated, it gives CASSLHIWDRAYSYGYTF.